One sample yielded the 14 T cell receptor beta chains listed below, sequenced in a study of CD8 T cells in Susac syndrome. Random hexamers were used to reverse transcribe roughly 0.45 to 1 ug of RNA. A single record per CDR3 protein comes from TCRdb applying MiXCR to the immunoSEQ multiplex PCR reads. The repertoire holds about 150,000 distinct CDR3 sequences, with 90% to 95% as singletons. Sequenced material: CD4+ T cells from PBMCs. All receptors derive from a human donor with Susac syndrome.

The rearrangement links TRBV29-1 to TRBJ1-4; 10 positions agree with TRBD1. From germline, CDR1 is SQVTM and CDR2 ANQGSEA. V lost 6 bases, J lost 10 bases, and 17 bases stayed unmatched. The CDR3 spans 16 residues. The CDR3 nucleotides are TGCAGCGTCATGTCTCCCAGGGGGACAGGGGAGGGAAAACTGTTTTTT. Translation gives CSVMSPRGTGEGKLFF.

The chain links TRBV3-1 to TRBJ2-3; 13 nucleotides match TRBD2. The germline gives CDR1 LGHDT, CDR2 YNNKEL (reference sequence). The CDR3 is 14 amino acids. Trimming removed 0 bases from V and 13 bases from J; junction bases left unmatched: 4. CDR3 nucleotide sequence: TGTGCCAGCAGCCAAGACCGGACTAGCGGGGGCGAGTATTTT. Encoded protein: CASSQDRTSGGEYF.

The chain combines TRBV20-1 with TRBJ2-7; perhaps TRBD2 as D (7 bases). CDR1 and CDR2 (germline): DFQATT, SNEGSKA (reference sequence). The CDR3 runs to 13 residues. The CDR3 DNA reads TGCAGCGGGGCAACAGGGATCGGGGGGGAGCAGTACTTC. It encodes CSGATGIGGEQYF.

The CDR3 coding sequence is TGTGCCAGCTCACCCGGGACAGGGGGCACTGAAGCTTTCTTT. It codes for CASSPGTGGTEAFF. The chain carries TRBV18 and TRBJ1-1, with 11 bases matching TRBD1. The junction had 1 base not matched to a gene; V was cut back by 3 bases and J by 4 bases. Germline CDR1 KGHSH, CDR2 LQKENI. The CDR3 sequence is 14 residues long.

V gene TRBV3-1 combines with J gene TRBJ2-3; the D is unclear. This CDR3 is 16 amino acids long. V lost 2 bases and J 6 bases, leaving 18 bases between the germline ends. Germline CDR1 LGHDT, CDR2 YNNKEL (reference sequence). CDR3 amino acids: CASSQLSGTTSDTQYF. Here the CDR3 DNA reads TGTGCCAGCAGCCAACTTTCAGGAACCACCTCGGATACGCAGTATTTT.

V usage is TRBV7-2 and J usage is TRBJ2-7, with a tentative D call TRBD2 (6 bases). This CDR3 contains 14 residues. Germline CDR1 is SGHTA and CDR2 is FQGNSA. With 2 bases removed from V and 4 bases from J, the gap between germline ends came to 12 bases. The CDR3 is CASSLRDLQYEQYF. The CDR3 bases are TGTGCCAGCAGCTTACGGGACTTACAATACGAGCAGTACTTC.

This clonotype has just one count. The chain combines TRBV5-1 with TRBJ1-2; 7 nucleotides match TRBD1. V shed 4 bases and J 6 bases; nucleotides not matched to a gene: 9. CDR3 length: 14 residues. Germline values: CDR1 SGHRS, CDR2 YFSETQ. CDR3 in amino acids: CASSKRTGPDGYTF. In DNA, the CDR3 is TGCGCCAGCAGCAAGCGGACAGGTCCCGATGGCTACACCTTC.

This chain uses TRBV4-3 with TRBJ1-6; D is unclear. The CDR3 is made up of 13 amino acids. V was clipped by 3 bases and J by 5 bases, with 5 bases between them. Germline CDR1 LGHNA, CDR2 YSLEER. CDR3 region: CASSHADNSPLHF. The CDR3 DNA sequence: TGCGCCAGCAGCCATGCTGATAATTCACCCCTCCACTTT.

The V call is TRBV7-2, the J call TRBJ2-3; D gene ambiguous. Germline V gene sequence: CDR1 SGHTA, CDR2 FQGNSA. V lost 2 bases and J lost 2, with 8 bases in between. The CDR3 has 14 amino acids. CDR3 nucleotide sequence: TGTGCCAGCAGCTTAACGTGGAACACAGATACGCAGTATTTT. It specifies CASSLTWNTDTQYF.

This rearrangement joins TRBV12-3 or TRBV12-4 to TRBJ1-2; D gene unclear. The CDR3 loop spans 13 amino acids. The ends were cut back, 1 base at V and 5 bases at J, with 8 bases in the middle. In DNA, the CDR3 is TGTGCCAGCAGTTTAGGCCAGGAATATGGCTACACCTTC. Amino acid sequence: CASSLGQEYGYTF.

V usage is TRBV20-1 and J usage is TRBJ2-1; D gene unclear. The V end was cut by 0 bases, the J end by 3 bases, with 12 bases between. The CDR3 runs to 15 residues. From germline, CDR1 is DFQATT and CDR2 SNEGSKA (reference sequence). This CDR3 reads CSARDLGSFYNEQFF. The CDR3, as DNA: TGCAGTGCTAGAGATCTGGGGTCTTTCTACAATGAGCAGTTCTTC.

The sample holds one count of this clonotype. This chain uses TRBV3-1 with TRBJ2-2, with TRBD1 identical over 8 bases. Germline V lookup: CDR1 LGHDT, CDR2 YNNKEL (reference sequence). V gave up 4 bases and J gave up 1 base; unmatched junction bases: 5. The CDR3 sequence is 16 residues long. In DNA form, the CDR3 reads TGTGCCAGCAGCCTTGCAGGGGGCGAGAACACCGGGGAGCTGTTTTTT. Translating it yields CASSLAGGENTGELFF.

The CDR3 sequence: CASSPDRVQPQHF. CDR3 DNA: TGTGCCAGCAGCCCTGACAGGGTTCAACCCCAGCATTTT. The rearrangement uses TRBV7-2 and TRBJ1-5, with 7 bases matching TRBD1. Germline V lookup: CDR1 SGHTA, CDR2 FQGNSA. The CDR3 runs 13 residues. V lost 5 bases to trimming and J lost 10 bases; unmatched junction nucleotides: 8.

This chain joins TRBV20-1 and TRBJ2-5; 7 nucleotides match TRBD1. Germline trimming cut 0 bases from V and 2 bases from J; bases unmatched to any gene: 3. CDR3 length equals 14 residues. Looked up from germline, CDR1 is DFQATT and CDR2 is SNEGSKA (reference sequence). CDR3 residues: CSARDDRAQETQYF. The CDR3, as DNA: TGCAGTGCTAGAGATGACAGGGCTCAAGAGACCCAGTACTTC.